This T cell receptor (beta chain) was captured in a study of technical replicates of blood from a handful of donors. Using immunoSEQ multiplex PCR, the repertoire was profiled, and TCRdb retains in-frame clones only, with some absent. The sample includes tens of thousands of clones, 90% to 95% seen only once; the top ten take 4.3%. Trimming at V came to 4 bases and at J to 7 bases, leaving 12 bases not matched to a gene. The CDR3 consists of 16 residues. The germline gives CDR1 SGHRS, CDR2 YFSETQ. The rearrangement joins TRBV5-1 to TRBJ2-1, with 9 bases aligning to TRBD2. Sequencing was carried out using PBMCs. The sequence came from a human donor in good health. Some clones in this sample may be carry-over from other donors' samples. This CDR3 reads CASSPTGGRAHNEQFF. CDR3 DNA: TGCGCCAGCAGCCCGACGGGCGGGAGGGCCCATAATGAGCAGTTCTTC.